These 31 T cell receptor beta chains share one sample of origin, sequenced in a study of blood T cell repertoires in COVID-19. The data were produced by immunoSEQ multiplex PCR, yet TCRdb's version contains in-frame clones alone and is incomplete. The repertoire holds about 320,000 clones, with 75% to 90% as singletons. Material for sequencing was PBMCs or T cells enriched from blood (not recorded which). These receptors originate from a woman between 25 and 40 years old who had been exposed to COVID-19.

CDR3 nucleotides: TGTGCCACCAGCAAGGCCGGGACTAGCGTTCTCGATGAGCAGTTCTTC. This codes for CATSKAGTSVLDEQFF. The chain employs TRBV15 and TRBJ2-1; 10 bases map to TRBD2. Germline values: CDR1 LNHNV, CDR2 YYDKDF (reference sequence). Losses at the gene ends were 4 bases for V and 8 bases for J; bases not matched to a gene: 11. The CDR3 covers 16 residues.

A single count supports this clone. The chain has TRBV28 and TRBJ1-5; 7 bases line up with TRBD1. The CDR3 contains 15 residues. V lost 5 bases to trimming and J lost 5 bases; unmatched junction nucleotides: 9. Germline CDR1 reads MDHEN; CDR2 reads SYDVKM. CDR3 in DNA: TGTGCCAGCAGTACCCACTTTACAGGGGATCAGCCCCAGCATTTT. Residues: CASSTHFTGDQPQHF.

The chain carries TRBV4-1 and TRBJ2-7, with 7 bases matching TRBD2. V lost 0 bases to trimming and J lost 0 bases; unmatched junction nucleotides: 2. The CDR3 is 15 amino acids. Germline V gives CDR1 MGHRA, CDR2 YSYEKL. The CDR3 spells CASSQDWTSSYEQYF. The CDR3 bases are TGCGCCAGCAGCCAAGATTGGACTAGCTCCTACGAGCAGTACTTC.

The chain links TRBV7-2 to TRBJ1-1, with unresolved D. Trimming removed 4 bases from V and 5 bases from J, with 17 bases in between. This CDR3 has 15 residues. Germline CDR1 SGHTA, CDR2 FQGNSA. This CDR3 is CASSSNQYVMTEAFF. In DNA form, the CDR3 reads TGTGCCAGCAGCTCCAATCAGTATGTGATGACTGAAGCTTTCTTT.

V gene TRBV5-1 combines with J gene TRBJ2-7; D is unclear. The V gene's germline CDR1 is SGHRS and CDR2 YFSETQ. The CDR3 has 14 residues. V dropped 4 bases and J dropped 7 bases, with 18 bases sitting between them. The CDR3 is CASSPYSSLLEQYF. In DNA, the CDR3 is TGCGCCAGCAGCCCCTACAGCTCCCTATTAGAGCAGTACTTC.

CDR3 in amino acids: CASRPLGRIYGYTF. CDR3 DNA sequence: TGTGCCAGCAGGCCTCTGGGGCGAATTTATGGCTACACCTTC. This rearrangement joins TRBV25-1 to TRBJ1-2; D possibly corresponds to TRBD1 (5 bases). V gave up 6 bases and J gave up 5 bases, with 16 bases separating them. The CDR3 has 14 residues. Germline V gene lookup returns CDR1 MGHDK and CDR2 SYGVNS.

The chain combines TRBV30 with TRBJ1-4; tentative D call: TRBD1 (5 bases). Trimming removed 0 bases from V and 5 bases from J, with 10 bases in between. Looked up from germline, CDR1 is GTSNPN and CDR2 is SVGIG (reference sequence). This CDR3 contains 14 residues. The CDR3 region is CAWSVGLMNEKLFF. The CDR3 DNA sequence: TGTGCCTGGAGTGTGGGACTGATGAATGAAAAACTGTTTTTT.

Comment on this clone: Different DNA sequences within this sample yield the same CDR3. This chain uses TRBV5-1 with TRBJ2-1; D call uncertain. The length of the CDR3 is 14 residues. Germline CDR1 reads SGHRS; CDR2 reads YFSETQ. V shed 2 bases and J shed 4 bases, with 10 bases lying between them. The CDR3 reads CASSFSGAYNEQFF. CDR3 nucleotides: TGCGCCAGCAGCTTTTCGGGTGCGTACAATGAGCAGTTCTTC.

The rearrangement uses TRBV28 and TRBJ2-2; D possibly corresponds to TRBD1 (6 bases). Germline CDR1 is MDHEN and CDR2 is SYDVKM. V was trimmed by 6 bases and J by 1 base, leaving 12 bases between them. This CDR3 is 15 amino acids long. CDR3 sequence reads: CASSPRGGNTGELFF. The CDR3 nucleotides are TGTGCCAGCAGCCCCAGAGGGGGGAACACCGGGGAGCTGTTTTTT.

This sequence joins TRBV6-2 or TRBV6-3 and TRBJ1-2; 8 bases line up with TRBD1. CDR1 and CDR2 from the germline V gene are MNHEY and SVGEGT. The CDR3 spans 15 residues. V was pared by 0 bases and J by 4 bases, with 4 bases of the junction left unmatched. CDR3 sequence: CASSYSPGGAYGYTF. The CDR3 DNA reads TGTGCCAGCAGTTACTCGCCAGGGGGCGCCTATGGCTACACCTTC.

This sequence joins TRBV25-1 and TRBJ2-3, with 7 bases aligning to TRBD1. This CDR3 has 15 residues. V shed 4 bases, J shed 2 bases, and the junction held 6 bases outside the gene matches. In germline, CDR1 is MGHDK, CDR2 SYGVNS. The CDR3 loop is CASSVRDRHTDTQYF. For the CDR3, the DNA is TGTGCCAGCAGTGTCCGGGACAGACACACAGATACGCAGTATTTT.

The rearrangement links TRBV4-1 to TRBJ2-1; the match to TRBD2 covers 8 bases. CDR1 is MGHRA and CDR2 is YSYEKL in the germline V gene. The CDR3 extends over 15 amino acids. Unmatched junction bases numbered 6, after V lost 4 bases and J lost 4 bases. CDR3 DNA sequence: TGCGCCAGCAGCCCGTCGGGGGGGCTTTACAATGAGCAGTTCTTC. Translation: CASSPSGGLYNEQFF.

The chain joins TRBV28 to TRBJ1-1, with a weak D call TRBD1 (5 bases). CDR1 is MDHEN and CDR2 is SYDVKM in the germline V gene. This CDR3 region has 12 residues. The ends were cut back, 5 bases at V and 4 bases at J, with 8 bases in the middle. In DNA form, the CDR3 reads TGTGCCAGCAGTGCGGGGCTCACTGAAGCTTTCTTT. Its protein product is CASSAGLTEAFF.

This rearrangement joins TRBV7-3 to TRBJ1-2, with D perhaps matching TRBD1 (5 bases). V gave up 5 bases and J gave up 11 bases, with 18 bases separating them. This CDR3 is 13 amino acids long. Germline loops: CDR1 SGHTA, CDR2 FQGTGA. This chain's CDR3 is CASSPHRNPLYTF. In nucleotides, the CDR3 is TGTGCCAGCAGCCCCCACAGGAATCCTTTGTACACCTTC.

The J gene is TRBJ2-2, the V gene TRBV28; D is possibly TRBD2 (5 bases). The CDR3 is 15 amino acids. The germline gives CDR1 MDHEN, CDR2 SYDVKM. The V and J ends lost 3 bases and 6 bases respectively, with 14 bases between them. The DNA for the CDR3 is TGTGCCAGCAGTTTCCACCCGAGAGGGCCCGGGGAGCTGTTTTTT. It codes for CASSFHPRGPGELFF.

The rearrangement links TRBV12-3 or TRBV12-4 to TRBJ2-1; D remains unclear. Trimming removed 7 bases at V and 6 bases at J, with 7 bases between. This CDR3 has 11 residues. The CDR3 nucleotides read TGTGCCAGCACCGACTTCAATGAGCAGTTCTTC. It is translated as CASTDFNEQFF.

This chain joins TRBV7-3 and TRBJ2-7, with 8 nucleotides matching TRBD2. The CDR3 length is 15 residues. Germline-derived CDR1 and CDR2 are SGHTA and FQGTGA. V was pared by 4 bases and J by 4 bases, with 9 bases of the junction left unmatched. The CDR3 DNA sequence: TGTGCCAGCAGCTCCGGGGCGGGGGGAGTTTACGAGCAGTACTTC. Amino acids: CASSSGAGGVYEQYF.

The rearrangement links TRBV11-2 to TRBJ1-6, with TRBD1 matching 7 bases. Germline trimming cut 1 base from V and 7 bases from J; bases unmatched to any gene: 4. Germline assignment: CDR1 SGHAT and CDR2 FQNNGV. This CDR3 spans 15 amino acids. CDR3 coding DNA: TGTGCCAGCAGCTTAGCAAGACAGGGAAATTCACCCCTCCACTTT. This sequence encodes CASSLARQGNSPLHF.

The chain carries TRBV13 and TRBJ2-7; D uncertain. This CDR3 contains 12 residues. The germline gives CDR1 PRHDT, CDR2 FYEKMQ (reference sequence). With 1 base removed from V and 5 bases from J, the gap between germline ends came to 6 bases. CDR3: CASSLERDEQYF. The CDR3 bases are TGTGCCAGCAGCTTAGAGCGTGACGAGCAGTACTTC. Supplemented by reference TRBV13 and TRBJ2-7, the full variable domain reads AAGVIQSPRHLIKEKRETATLKCYPIPRHDTVYWYQQGPGQDPQFLISFYEKMQSDKGSIPDRFSAQQFSDYHSELNMSSLELGDSALYFCASSLERDEQYFGPGTRLTVT.

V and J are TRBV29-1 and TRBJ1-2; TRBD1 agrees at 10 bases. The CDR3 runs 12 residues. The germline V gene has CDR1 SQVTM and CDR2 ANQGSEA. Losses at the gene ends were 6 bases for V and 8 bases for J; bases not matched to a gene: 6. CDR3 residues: CSVGTGELGYTF. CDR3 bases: TGCAGCGTGGGGACAGGGGAGTTGGGCTACACCTTC. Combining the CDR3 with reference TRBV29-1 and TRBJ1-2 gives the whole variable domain SAVISQKPSRDICQRGTSLTIQCQVDSQVTMMFWYRQQPGQSLTLIATANQGSEATYESGFVIDKFPISRPNLTFSTLTVSNMSPEDSSIYLCSVGTGELGYTFGSGTRLTVV.

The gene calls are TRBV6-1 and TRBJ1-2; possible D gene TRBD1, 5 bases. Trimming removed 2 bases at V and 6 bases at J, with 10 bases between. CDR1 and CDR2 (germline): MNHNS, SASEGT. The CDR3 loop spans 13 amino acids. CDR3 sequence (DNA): TGTGCCAGCAGTGAAAGCAGGGTCCATGGCTACACCTTC. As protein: CASSESRVHGYTF.

CDR3 nucleotide sequence: TGTGCCAGCAGCGGACAGGGGGCGCTCAAAACCGAGCAGTACTTC. Translated, it gives CASSGQGALKTEQYF. The rearrangement joins TRBV21-1 to TRBJ2-7; TRBD1 is taken as the D call from the table, unchecked against the DNA. TRBV21-1 is termed a pseudogene. CDR3 length equals 15 residues.

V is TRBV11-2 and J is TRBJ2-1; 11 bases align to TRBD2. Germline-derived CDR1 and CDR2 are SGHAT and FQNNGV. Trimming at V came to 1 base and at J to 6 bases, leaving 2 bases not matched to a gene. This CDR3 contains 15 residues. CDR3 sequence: CASSLVSGRVNEQFF. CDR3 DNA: TGTGCCAGCAGCTTAGTTAGCGGGAGGGTCAATGAGCAGTTCTTC.

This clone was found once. CDR3 DNA sequence: TGCGCCAGCAGCGCCGCGGGGGGCTTGAACACCGGGGAGCTGTTTTTT. Its protein is CASSAAGGLNTGELFF. The chain recombines TRBV5-1 with TRBJ2-2, with 8 bases lining up with TRBD2. The length of the CDR3 is 16 residues. The junction had 6 bases not matched to a gene; V was cut back by 4 bases and J by 1 base. Per the germline V gene, CDR1 is SGHRS and CDR2 is YFSETQ.

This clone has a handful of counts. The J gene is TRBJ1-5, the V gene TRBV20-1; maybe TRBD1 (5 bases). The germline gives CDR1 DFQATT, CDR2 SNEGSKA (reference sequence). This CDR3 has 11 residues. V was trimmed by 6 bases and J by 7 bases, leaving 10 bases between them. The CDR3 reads CSAGRVQPQHF. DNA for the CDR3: TGCAGTGCCGGCAGGGTACAGCCCCAGCATTTT.

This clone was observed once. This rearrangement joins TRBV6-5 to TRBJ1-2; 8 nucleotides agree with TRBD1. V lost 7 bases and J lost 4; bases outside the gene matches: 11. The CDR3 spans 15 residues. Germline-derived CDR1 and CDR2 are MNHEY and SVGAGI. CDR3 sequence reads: CASTPDRDESYGYTF. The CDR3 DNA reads TGTGCCAGCACCCCGGACAGGGATGAAAGCTATGGCTACACCTTC.

The CDR3 DNA sequence: TGTGCCAGCAGCGCCGATGGGACACCGCTTAATGAAAAACTGTTTTTT. This gives the protein CASSADGTPLNEKLFF. The V call is TRBV11-2, the J call TRBJ1-4, with a weak D call TRBD1 (6 bases). The length of the CDR3 is 16 residues. Germline V CDR1 and CDR2: SGHAT, FQNNGV. V was pared by 5 bases and J by 4 bases, with 17 bases between.

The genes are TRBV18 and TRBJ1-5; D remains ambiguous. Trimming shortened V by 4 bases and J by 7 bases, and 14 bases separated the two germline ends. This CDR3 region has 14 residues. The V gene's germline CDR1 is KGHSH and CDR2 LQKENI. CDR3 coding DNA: TGTGCCAGCTCACAAGCGGGAATTGGGCAGCCCCAGCATTTT. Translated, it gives CASSQAGIGQPQHF.

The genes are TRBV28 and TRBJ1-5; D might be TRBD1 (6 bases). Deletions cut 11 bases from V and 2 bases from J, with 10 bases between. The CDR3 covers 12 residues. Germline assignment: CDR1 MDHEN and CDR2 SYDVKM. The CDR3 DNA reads TGTGCCGGGGGACAAGGCAATCAGCCCCAGCATTTT. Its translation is CAGGQGNQPQHF.

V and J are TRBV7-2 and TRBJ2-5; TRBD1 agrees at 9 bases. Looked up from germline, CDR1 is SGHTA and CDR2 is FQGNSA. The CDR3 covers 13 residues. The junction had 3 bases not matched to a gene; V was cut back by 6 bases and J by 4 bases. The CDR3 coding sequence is TGTGCCAGCAGACAGGGGGCAGGAGAGACCCAGTACTTC. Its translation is CASRQGAGETQYF. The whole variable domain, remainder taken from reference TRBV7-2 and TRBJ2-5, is GAGVSQSPSNKVTEKGKDVELRCDPISGHTALYWYRQSLGQGLEFLIYFQGNSAPDKSGLPSDRFSAERTGGSVSTLTIQRTQQEDSAVYLCASRQGAGETQYFGPGTRLLVL.

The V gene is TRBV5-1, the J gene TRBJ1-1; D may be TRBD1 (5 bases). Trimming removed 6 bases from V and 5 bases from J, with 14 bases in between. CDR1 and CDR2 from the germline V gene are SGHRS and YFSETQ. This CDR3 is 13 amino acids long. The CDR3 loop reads CASILNGGTEAFF. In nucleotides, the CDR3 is TGCGCCAGCATTTTGAATGGGGGGACTGAAGCTTTCTTT.